Listed here is a single T cell receptor beta chain. The sample is drawn from a study of blood T cells in healthy people across ages. The wider study: Researchers report that template switching captured about one barcoded beta molecule per two T cells.

Per individual sample, total RNA of at least 6 micrograms was extracted. The second PCR ran about 7 to 12 cycles with a sample-barcoded 5' primer and J-beta primers. TCRdb re-called the 5' RACE reads with MiXCR, one entry per CDR3 protein. The sample yields about 680,000 distinct CDR3 sequences, 45% to 50% seen once. Trimming removed 6 bases at V and 1 base at J, with 12 bases between. Per the germline V gene, CDR1 is DFQATT and CDR2 is SNEGSKA (reference sequence). CDR3 length: 13 amino acids. This TCR derives from a woman aged 55-69 years in good health. The rearrangement uses TRBV20-1 and TRBJ2-5, with D unresolved. The source material was blood. CDR3 in amino acids: CSAQIGLQETQYF. The CDR3 nucleotides read TGCAGTGCCCAAATAGGGCTCCAAGAGACCCAGTACTTC.